One and the same sample provided the 24 T cell receptor beta chains below, sequenced in a study of blood T cells in healthy people across ages. Through a sample-barcoded 5' primer and a J-beta primer mix, a second PCR was run for roughly 7 to 12 cycles. Each CDR3 protein gets one entry after TCRdb re-called the 5' RACE reads with MiXCR. Seen here are over 1,300,000 distinct CDR3 sequences, 45% to 70% observed once, and the top ten hold roughly 6.3%. Sequencing was carried out using blood. These receptors were obtained from a man aged 18-30 years in good health.

This chain uses TRBV7-6 with TRBJ2-3; tentatively, D is TRBD1 or TRBD2 (5 bases each). CDR3 size: 16 residues. V was shortened by 5 bases and J by 0 bases, with 15 bases between the two germline ends. The germline V gene has CDR1 SGHVS and CDR2 FNYEAQ. The CDR3 DNA sequence: TGTGCCAGCAGCAGTAAGGGACGTAAGAGCACAGATACGCAGTATTTT. Encoded protein: CASSSKGRKSTDTQYF.

The J gene is TRBJ2-3, the V gene TRBV15, with D possibly TRBD1 on 6 matching bases. The germline CDR1 and CDR2 sequences are LNHNV and YYDKDF (reference sequence). The CDR3 spans 18 residues. Between the trimmed V and J ends, which lost 3 bases and 2 bases, there was a span of 21 bases. The CDR3 nucleotides read TGTGCCACCAGCAGCGTTATATTGGAAGGGACACACACAGATACGCAGTATTTT. The encoded protein is CATSSVILEGTHTDTQYF.

The rearrangement uses TRBV27 and TRBJ2-1, with 7 bases matching TRBD2. Germline V gives CDR1 MNHEY, CDR2 SMNVEV (reference sequence). With 5 bases clipped from V and 7 bases from J, the junction kept 8 bases outside the gene matches. This CDR3 contains 14 residues. CDR3 sequence (DNA): TGTGCCAGCAGTCATTGCGGGAGTGTAAATGAGCAGTTCTTC. Amino acid sequence: CASSHCGSVNEQFF.

J is TRBJ1-6 and V is TRBV5-8; 9 bases are shared with TRBD1. V was clipped by 8 bases and J by 9 bases; unmatched bases: 9. This CDR3 has 14 amino acids. CDR1 is SGHTS and CDR2 is YDEGEE in the germline V gene. CDR3 protein: CASSGTGFRSPLHF. CDR3 nucleotide sequence: TGTGCCAGTAGTGGGACAGGGTTTCGTTCACCCCTCCACTTT.

CDR3 sequence (DNA): TGTGCCAGCAGTAACAGGGTTTATGCACCCCTCCACTTT. Translation gives CASSNRVYAPLHF. The rearrangement joins TRBV27 to TRBJ1-6, with D perhaps matching TRBD1 (6 bases). Trimming took 5 bases from V and 11 from J, leaving 13 bases between them. This CDR3 has 13 amino acids. CDR1 is MNHEY, CDR2 SMNVEV, per germline (reference sequence).

The rearrangement links TRBV2 to TRBJ2-1; TRBD2 agrees at 8 bases. Germline CDR1 SNHLY, CDR2 FYNNEI. This CDR3 region has 15 residues. Trimming cost V 4 bases and J 4 bases; bases outside gene matches: 6. This CDR3 is CASSAGTRLYNEQFF. CDR3 bases: TGTGCCAGCAGTGCTGGGACTAGACTTTACAATGAGCAGTTCTTC.

The CDR3 spells CASSQGPGQGDEKLFF. CDR3 sequence (DNA): TGTGCCAGCAGCCAAGGGCCGGGACAGGGAGATGAAAAACTGTTTTTT. The gene calls are TRBV4-2 and TRBJ1-4; 9 bases are a match to TRBD1. J lost 6 bases, V lost 1 base, and 6 bases had no gene match. The germline V gene encodes CDR1 LGHNA and CDR2 YNFKEQ. There are 16 residues in the CDR3.

This clonotype has more than one count but fewer than ten. This chain links TRBV6-5 with TRBJ2-3; the match to TRBD2 covers 9 bases. Losses at the gene ends were 11 bases for V and 6 bases for J; bases not matched to a gene: 12. Germline lookup yields CDR1 MNHEY and CDR2 SVGAGI. There are 14 residues in the CDR3. DNA of the CDR3: TGTGCCGTCCCAACGGGGACTAGCCCCGATACGCAGTATTTT. Protein: CAVPTGTSPDTQYF.

The sample holds many counts of this clonotype. This rearrangement joins TRBV6-1 to TRBJ2-6; TRBD1 matches 8 bases. The CDR3 is made up of 15 amino acids. Germline-derived CDR1 and CDR2 are MNHNS and SASEGT. The J segment lost 4 bases and the V segment lost 4 bases, leaving 3 bases of the junction unmatched. CDR3 loop: CASSATGAGANVLTF. The CDR3 bases are TGTGCCAGCAGTGCGACAGGGGCCGGGGCCAACGTCCTGACTTTC.

The V and J genes are TRBV6-5 and TRBJ2-4; D is perhaps TRBD1 (6 bases). The DNA end is a closer match to TRBJ2-5, so the J assignment may be wrong. CDR1 and CDR2 from the germline V gene are MNHEY and SVGAGI. The CDR3 sequence is 16 residues long. In nucleotides, the CDR3 is TGTGCCAGCAGTTACTCCGTATTACAGGGAAAAGAGACCCAGTACTTC. This encodes CASSYSVLQGKETQYF.

The chain employs TRBV20-1 and TRBJ2-7, with 7 bases fitting TRBD2. V lost 0 bases to trimming and J lost 0 bases; unmatched junction nucleotides: 5. The CDR3 contains 15 residues. From germline, CDR1 is DFQATT and CDR2 SNEGSKA (reference sequence). CDR3 protein: CSARDFGGNSYEQYF. Written as DNA, the CDR3 is TGCAGTGCTAGAGATTTCGGGGGGAACTCCTACGAGCAGTACTTC.

V and J are TRBV27 and TRBJ1-4; 9 bases match TRBD1. With V trimmed by 4 bases and J by 7 bases, 7 bases remained unmatched. This CDR3 is 15 amino acids long. Germline V CDR1 and CDR2: MNHEY, SMNVEV (reference sequence). The CDR3 DNA reads as TGTGCCAGCAGTTCCGACAGGGGGGTGGGTGAAAAACTGTTTTTT. Translation: CASSSDRGVGEKLFF.

This rearrangement joins TRBV5-5 to TRBJ1-2, with D possibly TRBD1 on 5 matching bases. The CDR3 loop spans 13 amino acids. Trimming pared 5 bases from V and 5 bases from J, leaving 13 bases between. CDR1 is SGHKS and CDR2 is YYEKEE in the germline V gene (reference sequence). CDR3 DNA: TGTGCCAGCAGTCAGGGAGTGGCGTATGGCTACACCTTC. This translates into CASSQGVAYGYTF.

This rearrangement joins TRBV20-1 to TRBJ2-7; no reliable D call. The V gene's germline CDR1 is DFQATT and CDR2 SNEGSKA (reference sequence). V was clipped by 0 bases and J by 3 bases, with 9 bases between them. This CDR3 has 13 amino acids. The CDR3 is CSAREVGSYEQYF. The CDR3 bases are TGCAGTGCTAGAGAGGTTGGCAGCTACGAGCAGTACTTC.

The V gene is TRBV29-1, the J gene TRBJ1-1; D is undetermined. The germline gives CDR1 SQVTM, CDR2 ANQGSEA. Trimming removed 4 bases from V and 1 base from J, with 10 bases in between. This CDR3 comprises 13 residues. The CDR3 coding sequence is TGCAGCGTTGCTAGACTTCCGAACACTGAAGCTTTCTTT. Translated, it gives CSVARLPNTEAFF. Complete variable domain (other parts from reference TRBV29-1 and TRBJ1-1): SAVISQKPSRDICQRGTSLTIQCQVDSQVTMMFWYRQQPGQSLTLIATANQGSEATYESGFVIDKFPISRPNLTFSTLTVSNMSPEDSSIYLCSVARLPNTEAFFGQGTRLTVV.

In its sample, this clonotype was seen a few times. The chain combines TRBV4-3 with TRBJ1-2; 8 positions agree with TRBD1. Germline lookup yields CDR1 LGHNA and CDR2 YSLEER. With 3 bases clipped from V and 7 bases from J, the junction kept 4 bases outside the gene matches. This CDR3 has 13 residues. The CDR3 is CASSQGTGGGYTF. The CDR3 DNA sequence: TGCGCCAGCAGCCAGGGGACAGGAGGTGGCTACACCTTC.

The chain has TRBV29-1 and TRBJ2-2, with 8 positions matching TRBD2. Germline-derived CDR1 and CDR2 are SQVTM and ANQGSEA. The CDR3 covers 17 residues. The V gene end was trimmed by 2 bases and the J gene end by 6 bases; junction bases not matched to a gene: 14. The DNA of the CDR3 is TGCAGCGTTGAATATTCGGCTAGCGGGCAAAACGCCGGGGAGCTGTTTTTT. Its protein is CSVEYSASGQNAGELFF.

J is TRBJ2-1 and V is TRBV11-2; TRBD2 agrees at 10 bases. This CDR3 spans 14 amino acids. CDR1 is SGHAT, CDR2 FQNNGV, per germline. Unmatched junction bases numbered 2, after V lost 5 bases and J lost 4 bases. Written as DNA, the CDR3 is TGTGCCAGCAGCGGGACTAGCGAGTACAATGAGCAGTTCTTC. It yields the protein CASSGTSEYNEQFF.

This chain links TRBV21-1 with TRBJ1-5; TRBD1 was called by the table and not checked on the DNA. TRBV21-1 is designated a pseudogene. This CDR3 comprises 16 residues. This CDR3 reads CASSKGEREVGQPQHF. The CDR3 DNA reads TGTGCCAGCAGCAAAGGGGAAAGGGAAGTAGGGCAGCCCCAGCATTTT.

This clonotype was counted a few times. The V and J genes are TRBV20-1 and TRBJ2-7; a weak D match, TRBD1 (6 bases). TRBJ2-5 matches the DNA end more closely, so the J call is doubtful. Per germline, CDR1 DFQATT and CDR2 SNEGSKA (reference sequence). This CDR3 contains 12 residues. The CDR3 DNA reads as TGCAGTGCGGAACACAGGGCAGGGACCCAGTACTTC. As protein: CSAEHRAGTQYF.

The chain employs TRBV4-3 and TRBJ2-2; possible D gene TRBD2, 6 bases. The ends were cut back, 0 bases at V and 5 bases at J, with 13 bases in the middle. The CDR3 runs 16 residues. The germline gives CDR1 LGHNA, CDR2 YSLEER. This chain's CDR3 is CASSQERLARTGELFF. Here the CDR3 DNA reads TGCGCCAGCAGCCAAGAACGGCTAGCGAGGACCGGGGAGCTGTTTTTT.

The chain joins TRBV19 to TRBJ1-2; D is ambiguous. The V gene's germline CDR1 is LNHDA and CDR2 SQIVND (reference sequence). The ends were cut back, 5 bases at V and 7 bases at J, with 5 bases in the middle. The CDR3 contains 10 residues. CDR3 sequence (DNA): TGTGCCAGTAGTGGACCTGGCTACACCTTC. The encoded protein is CASSGPGYTF.

The V gene is TRBV12-5, the J gene TRBJ2-5; D uncertain. Germline V gene data show CDR1 as LGHNT and CDR2 as FRNRAP. The CDR3 has 14 amino acids. V was clipped by 1 base and J by 11 bases, with 17 bases between them. This chain's CDR3 is CASGLEVGIEEQYF. In DNA form, the CDR3 reads TGTGCTAGTGGTTTGGAGGTGGGGATTGAGGAGCAGTACTTC.

The J gene is TRBJ1-1, the V gene TRBV20-1, with D possibly being TRBD1 (5 bases). Germline loops: CDR1 DFQATT, CDR2 SNEGSKA (reference sequence). The V end was cut by 3 bases, the J end by 2 bases, with 22 bases between. CDR3 length: 17 amino acids. The CDR3 region is CSASRLAGDEVNTEAFF. CDR3 bases: TGCAGTGCTAGTCGCCTAGCGGGGGACGAGGTAAACACTGAAGCTTTCTTT.